The clone carrying this TCR beta chain was observed a few times. What it binds is unknown. This sample is drawn from a study of identical twins. Study outcomes and limitations: Researchers reported excess low generation probability among twin-shared out-of-frame alpha sequences. Excess sharing between twins was weaker in beta out-of-frame sequences.

Unique molecular identifiers were present on cDNA, and template switching added a universal primer site. Each CDR3 protein gets one entry after TCRdb re-called the 5' RACE reads with MiXCR. The sample holds some 270,000 distinct CDR3 sequences, about 8.3% seen once. This CDR3 is built from 14 residues. V was pared by 7 bases and J by 1 base, with 12 bases between. Germline loops: CDR1 SGHAT, CDR2 FQNNGV. The data also belong to a second study, concerning yellow fever vaccine responses in identical twins.

The chain carries TRBV11-2 and TRBJ2-3; D is possibly TRBD1 (6 bases). The sequencing sample was made of CD8+ T cells sorted from blood. The receptor's source is a woman younger than 35 in good health. CDR3 sequence: CASNLGGGTDTQYF. The CDR3 nucleotides are TGTGCCAGCAACCTTGGGGGCGGCACAGATACGCAGTATTTT.